The subject of this entry is one T cell receptor (beta chain). Its antigen remains unknown. These data originate in a study of cytomegalovirus exposure and HLA in healthy donors. Across the whole study: Approximately 200 million T cells yielded fewer than 120 million unique TCR beta sequences in earlier analysis. Among several hundred genotyped donors, approximately 80% fell in the Caucasian-associated ancestry cluster.

This CDR3 is built from 15 residues. Trimming took 5 bases from V and 3 from J, leaving 13 bases between them. CDR1 is SGHNT, CDR2 YENEEA, per germline. Vbeta (60) and Jbeta (13) primers were used in the PCR. TCRdb keeps only in-frame clones here, not all; method: immunoSEQ multiplex PCR. The data hold under 250,000 clones, with 82% observed a single time. Study results and caveats: Per published reports, the classifier diagnosed cytomegalovirus status with high specificity and sensitivity. The majority of CMV-associated TCR beta chains were reported as apparently HLA-restricted in a later analysis.

The clonotype originates from a man aged 35 to 55 in good health and CMV-seropositive. The source material was PBMCs. The rearrangement uses TRBV11-3 and TRBJ1-4, with D perhaps TRBD1 (5 bases). The CDR3 nucleotides read TGTGCCAGCAGCGAGAGTCGGGGGTCTAATGAAAAACTGTTTTTT. It yields the protein CASSESRGSNEKLFF.